One sample yielded the 27 T cell receptor beta chains listed below, sequenced in a study of cytomegalovirus exposure and HLA in healthy donors. The repertoire was sequenced with immunoSEQ multiplex PCR; TCRdb's copy has only in-frame clones and lacks some. The sample holds more than 85,000 clones, 85% to 90% seen once. The sequenced sample consisted of PBMCs. The receptors were sampled from a young woman in good health and CMV-seronegative.

The chain is built from TRBV21-1 and TRBJ2-4; TRBD2, the table's D call, was not compared with the DNA. TRBV21-1 is labeled a pseudogene. The length of the CDR3 is 13 residues. The CDR3 nucleotides read TGTGCCAGTGGGGGGAGAGCCAAAAACATTCAGTACTTC. This codes for CASGGRAKNIQYF.

This chain uses TRBV23-1 with TRBJ2-3, with 8 positions matching TRBD2. TRBV23-1 is designated an ORF whose function remains uncertain. The CDR3 is made up of 15 amino acids. The junction had 7 bases not matched to a gene; V was cut back by 4 bases and J by 4 bases. The CDR3 DNA reads as TGCGCCAGCAGTCGGGGCCGGGAGGGGGCAGATACGCAGTATTTT. It codes for CASSRGREGADTQYF.

In its sample, this clone was seen once. V is TRBV19 and J is TRBJ1-5; TRBD1 is a possible D gene (6 bases). Germline-derived CDR1 and CDR2 are LNHDA and SQIVND (reference sequence). The V end lost 9 bases, the J end lost 4 bases, and 22 bases lay between the germline ends. CDR3 length: 16 residues. This CDR3 reads CASSHRAGDGNQPQHF. The CDR3 DNA follows: TGTGCCAGCTCCCATCGGGCAGGGGACGGAAATCAGCCCCAGCATTTT. The full variable domain, rest sourced from reference TRBV19 and TRBJ1-5, is DGGITQSPKYLFRKEGQNVTLSCEQNLNHDAMYWYRQDPGQGLRLIYYSQIVNDFQKGDIAEGYSVSREKKESFPLTVTSAQKNPTAFYLCASSHRAGDGNQPQHFGDGTRLSIL.

J is TRBJ2-7 and V is TRBV5-4, with D unclear. Trimming shortened V by 1 base and J by 3 bases, and 11 bases separated the two germline ends. Germline V lookup: CDR1 SGHNT, CDR2 YYREEE (reference sequence). CDR3 length: 14 amino acids. The CDR3 sequence: CASSLPEANYEQYF. In DNA form, the CDR3 reads TGTGCCAGCAGCTTGCCTGAGGCTAACTACGAGCAGTACTTC.

The chain combines TRBV28 with TRBJ1-2; TRBD1 aligns across 7 bases. Germline V CDR1 and CDR2: MDHEN, SYDVKM. The junction had 13 bases not matched to a gene; V was cut back by 0 bases and J by 6 bases. The CDR3 contains 17 residues. The DNA of the CDR3 is TGTGCCAGCAGTTTATGGGAGGGGAGCCAGGGGGTTGATGGCTACACCTTC. Its translation: CASSLWEGSQGVDGYTF.

V and J are TRBV9 and TRBJ2-7, with 9 bases matching TRBD2. Germline trimming cut 0 bases from V and 0 bases from J; bases unmatched to any gene: 4. CDR3 length: 16 amino acids. Germline V gives CDR1 SGDLS, CDR2 YYNGEE. Here the CDR3 reads CASSVALAGSSYEQYF. CDR3 coding DNA: TGTGCCAGCAGCGTAGCCCTAGCGGGGAGCTCCTACGAGCAGTACTTC.

This clone was observed a single time. The DNA for the CDR3 is TGTGCCAGCAGCCCCTCAGGGGGCAGGGCTTTCTTT. Translation gives CASSPSGGRAFF. The chain combines TRBV27 with TRBJ1-1; 8 bases line up with TRBD1. The germline gives CDR1 MNHEY, CDR2 SMNVEV (reference sequence). The trim removed 6 bases at V and 11 bases at J, leaving 8 bases unmatched. This CDR3 is 12 amino acids long.

V gene TRBV19 combines with J gene TRBJ2-5, with 9 bases lining up with TRBD2. The ends lost 5 bases at V and 2 bases at J; junction bases unmatched: 6. The CDR3 length is 15 residues. Germline V CDR1 and CDR2: LNHDA, SQIVND (reference sequence). As DNA, the CDR3 is TGTGCCAGTAGTGTAGTTAGCGGGAGTCAAGAGACCCAGTACTTC. Protein sequence: CASSVVSGSQETQYF.

This clone has just one count. This sequence joins TRBV7-2 and TRBJ1-2, with 7 bases lining up with TRBD1. From germline, CDR1 is SGHTA and CDR2 FQGNSA. V trimming: 3 bases; J trimming: 8 bases; junction bases outside the gene matches: 6. This CDR3 has 13 amino acids. The CDR3 DNA follows: TGTGCCAGCAGCTTCCGGGACAGTATGGGCTACACCTTC. It translates to CASSFRDSMGYTF.

CDR3 in amino acids: CSVRFRTHGSYEQYF. DNA of the CDR3: TGCAGCGTTCGGTTCAGGACACACGGATCCTACGAGCAGTACTTC. The chain is built from TRBV29-1 and TRBJ2-7; maybe TRBD1 (5 bases). Germline lookup yields CDR1 SQVTM and CDR2 ANQGSEA. Trimming took 5 bases from V and 1 from J, leaving 18 bases between them. This CDR3 contains 15 residues.

The gene calls are TRBV20-1 and TRBJ1-2, with D hard to call. From germline, CDR1 is DFQATT and CDR2 SNEGSKA (reference sequence). The CDR3 has 11 residues. V lost 6 bases and J 6 bases, leaving 11 bases between the germline ends. The CDR3 region is CSASGIHGYTF. For the CDR3, the DNA is TGCAGTGCCTCGGGGATCCATGGCTACACCTTC.

The V and J genes are TRBV5-6 and TRBJ2-1; no clear D gene. Trimming pared 0 bases from V and 8 bases from J, leaving 6 bases between. The CDR3 is made up of 12 amino acids. CDR1 is SGHDT and CDR2 is YYEEEE in the germline V gene. DNA for the CDR3: TGTGCCAGCAGCTTGGCCAGTGATGAGCAGTTCTTC. Protein: CASSLASDEQFF.

This sequence joins TRBV25-1 and TRBJ2-5, with a weak D call TRBD1 (6 bases). The CDR3 has 10 residues. Per the germline V gene, CDR1 is MGHDK and CDR2 is SYGVNS. V lost 6 bases and J lost 7, with 6 bases in between. CDR3 region: CASRGGTQYF. The CDR3, as DNA: TGTGCCAGCAGAGGGGGGACCCAGTACTTC.

This chain joins TRBV5-1 and TRBJ1-2; perhaps TRBD1 as D (6 bases). This CDR3 contains 19 residues. Germline CDR1 is SGHRS and CDR2 is YFSETQ. Trimming took off 4 bases at V and 4 bases at J, with 29 bases between the two ends. DNA of the CDR3: TGCGCCAGCAGCAGGAGCCTTGGGCTATTGGACAGTCGGCCCTATGGCTACACCTTC. Translating gives CASSRSLGLLDSRPYGYTF. Complete variable domain (other parts from reference TRBV5-1 and TRBJ1-2): KAGVTQTPRYLIKTRGQQVTLSCSPISGHRSVSWYQQTPGQGLQFLFEYFSETQRNKGNFPGRFSGRQFSNSRSEMNVSTLELGDSALYLCASSRSLGLLDSRPYGYTFGSGTRLTVV.

V usage is TRBV7-3 and J usage is TRBJ1-1; 11 bases match TRBD1. CDR1 and CDR2 (germline): SGHTA, FQGTGA. The CDR3 length is 14 residues. Trimming cost V 4 bases and J 5 bases; bases outside gene matches: 3. DNA for the CDR3: TGTGCCAGCAGCTGGACAGGGGGCGGTACTGAAGCTTTCTTT. Translation: CASSWTGGGTEAFF.

The chain is built from TRBV2 and TRBJ2-1; weak D call: TRBD1 (6 bases). This CDR3 region has 15 residues. Trimming stripped 6 bases from V and 6 bases from J, with 18 bases between. Germline assignment: CDR1 SNHLY and CDR2 FYNNEI. The chain's CDR3 is CASREQGWSGNEQFF. In DNA form, the CDR3 reads TGTGCCAGCAGGGAACAGGGTTGGTCCGGCAATGAGCAGTTCTTC.

The chain combines TRBV2 with TRBJ2-7; 11 bases map to TRBD1. CDR1 is SNHLY and CDR2 is FYNNEI in the germline V gene. With 7 bases clipped from V and 1 base from J, the junction kept 6 bases outside the gene matches. This CDR3 region has 15 residues. The DNA of the CDR3 is TGTGCCAGCAAGAAGGGACAGGGGGTTTCCTACGAGCAGTACTTC. Translation gives CASKKGQGVSYEQYF.

V gene TRBV27 combines with J gene TRBJ2-3; possible D gene TRBD2, 5 bases. This CDR3 contains 14 residues. The germline V and J ends were trimmed by 0 bases and 4 bases, with 8 bases remaining between them. The germline gives CDR1 MNHEY, CDR2 SMNVEV (reference sequence). CDR3 sequence (DNA): TGTGCCAGCAGTTTATCCCGGACTTCAGATACGCAGTATTTT. Its protein product is CASSLSRTSDTQYF.

The chain carries TRBV2 and TRBJ2-1; TRBD2 might be the D (5 bases). V was pared by 6 bases and J by 9 bases, with 15 bases between. The CDR3 is 13 amino acids. Looked up from germline, CDR1 is SNHLY and CDR2 is FYNNEI. The CDR3 DNA is TGTGCCAGCAGGGCTAGCTCCGTCGGTGAGCAGTTCTTC. This sequence encodes CASRASSVGEQFF.

The chain employs TRBV2 and TRBJ1-1; no reliable D call. Germline CDR1 is SNHLY and CDR2 is FYNNEI. V lost 2 bases and J lost 0, with 7 bases in between. The CDR3 extends over 14 amino acids. CDR3 sequence reads: CASSEFGLNTEAFF. The CDR3 DNA reads TGTGCCAGCAGTGAATTCGGGTTGAACACTGAAGCTTTCTTT.

With respect to this clone: In the same sample, other DNA sequences code for this CDR3. The chain uses TRBV30 and TRBJ2-5; D unresolved. The CDR3 has 13 amino acids. Trimming took 5 bases from V and 1 from J, leaving 11 bases between them. The germline gives CDR1 GTSNPN, CDR2 SVGIG (reference sequence). The CDR3 reads CAWATSTQETQYF. The CDR3 nucleotides read TGTGCCTGGGCGACTTCGACCCAAGAGACCCAGTACTTC.

This clone has just a few counts. The chain is built from TRBV5-8 and TRBJ1-1, with a weak D call TRBD1 (6 bases). Per germline, CDR1 SGHTS and CDR2 YDEGEE. V lost 6 bases to trimming and J lost 4 bases, with 22 bases between them. The CDR3 contains 16 residues. The DNA of the CDR3 is TGTGCCAGCACCCCGGGACACAGAATCCGGAGCACTGAAGCTTTCTTT. Its protein is CASTPGHRIRSTEAFF.

The chain carries TRBV18 and TRBJ2-5; possibly TRBD1 for D (6 bases). Germline V gives CDR1 KGHSH, CDR2 LQKENI. Trimming removed 10 bases from V and 1 base from J, with 16 bases in between. The CDR3 extends over 14 amino acids. The CDR3 is CATARGGLQETQYF. For the CDR3, the DNA is TGTGCCACCGCGCGTGGGGGCCTCCAAGAGACCCAGTACTTC.

This rearrangement joins TRBV7-2 to TRBJ1-3; the D gene is possibly TRBD1 (6 bases). Per germline, CDR1 SGHTA and CDR2 FQGNSA. V gave up 5 bases and J gave up 2 bases, with 10 bases separating them. The CDR3 is made up of 14 amino acids. CDR3 amino acids: CASSPDSAGNTIYF. CDR3 bases: TGTGCCAGCAGCCCGGACAGCGCTGGAAACACCATATATTTT. Variable domain in full (rest from reference TRBV7-2 and TRBJ1-3): GAGVSQSPSNKVTEKGKDVELRCDPISGHTALYWYRQSLGQGLEFLIYFQGNSAPDKSGLPSDRFSAERTGGSVSTLTIQRTQQEDSAVYLCASSPDSAGNTIYFGEGSWLTVV.

The chain carries TRBV9 and TRBJ2-6; a possible D gene is TRBD1 (5 bases). The CDR3 totals 17 residues. Germline V gene sequence: CDR1 SGDLS, CDR2 YYNGEE. The V gene lost 4 bases and the J gene lost 4 bases, with 18 bases spanning the gap. CDR3 coding DNA: TGTGCCAGCAGCCACCTAGTAGGGCGGACAGGGGCCAACGTCCTGACTTTC. Protein product: CASSHLVGRTGANVLTF.

The chain's CDR3 is CATSTPIEPPVGLAFLDEQFF. In DNA form, the CDR3 reads TGTGCCACCAGCACCCCTATAGAGCCGCCTGTGGGCCTGGCGTTTCTGGATGAGCAGTTCTTC. The chain employs TRBV15 and TRBJ2-1; D unresolved. The V gene lost 4 bases and the J gene lost 8 bases, with 36 bases spanning the gap. CDR1 is LNHNV and CDR2 is YYDKDF in the germline V gene (reference sequence). The CDR3 covers 21 residues. Drawing the rest from reference TRBV15 and TRBJ2-1, the complete variable domain is DAMVIQNPRYQVTQFGKPVTLSCSQTLNHNVMYWYQQKSSQAPKLLFHYYDKDFNNEADTPDNFQSRRPNTSFCFLDIRSPGLGDTAMYLCATSTPIEPPVGLAFLDEQFFGPGTRLTVL.

The chain carries TRBV18 and TRBJ2-1, with 11 bases matching TRBD2. The CDR3 sequence is 17 residues long. The germline V gene encodes CDR1 KGHSH and CDR2 LQKENI. Losses at the gene ends were 1 base for V and 5 bases for J; bases not matched to a gene: 7. The CDR3 loop reads CASSPRPTSGKNNEQFF. CDR3 DNA: TGTGCCAGCTCACCACGGCCGACTAGCGGGAAAAACAATGAGCAGTTCTTC.